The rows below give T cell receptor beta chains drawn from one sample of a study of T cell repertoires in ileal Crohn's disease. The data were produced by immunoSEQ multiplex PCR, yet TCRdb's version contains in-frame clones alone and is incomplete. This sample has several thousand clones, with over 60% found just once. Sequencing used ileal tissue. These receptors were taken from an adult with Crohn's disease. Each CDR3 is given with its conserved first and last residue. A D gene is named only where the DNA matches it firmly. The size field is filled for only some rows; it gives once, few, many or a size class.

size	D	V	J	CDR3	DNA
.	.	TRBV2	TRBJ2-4	CASSKEGVAGSIQYF	TGTGCCAGCAGTAAAGAGGGGGTGGCGGGCAGCATTCAGTACTTC
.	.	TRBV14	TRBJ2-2	CASSQSRGTGELFF	TGTGCCAGCAGCCAATCACGAGGGACCGGGGAGCTGTTTTTT
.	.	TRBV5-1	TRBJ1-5	CASRTDRSNQPQHF	TGCGCCAGCAGGACAGACAGGAGCAATCAGCCCCAGCATTTT
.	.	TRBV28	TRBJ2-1	CASSYGLKYNEQFF	TGTGCCAGCAGCTACGGACTGAAATACAATGAGCAGTTCTTC
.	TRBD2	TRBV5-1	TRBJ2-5	CASHPSGIQETQYF	TGCGCCAGCCACCCTAGCGGTATACAAGAGACCCAGTACTTC
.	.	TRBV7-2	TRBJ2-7	CASSVTGGSSYEQYF	TGTGCCAGCAGCGTTACCGGCGGTTCCTCCTACGAGCAGTACTTC
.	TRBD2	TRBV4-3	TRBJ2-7	CASSQVETGLSGRAYEQYF	TGCGCCAGCAGCCAAGTGGAGACAGGACTAAGCGGGAGGGCTTACGAGCAGTACTTC
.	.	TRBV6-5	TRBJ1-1	CASSYQGSSEAFF	TGTGCCAGCAGTTACCAGGGTTCATCTGAAGCTTTCTTT
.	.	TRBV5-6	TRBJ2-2	CASSQFPGKNTGELFF	TGTGCCAGCAGCCAATTCCCAGGGAAGAACACCGGGGAGCTGTTTTTT
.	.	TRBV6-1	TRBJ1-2	CASSDPGAAENYGYTF	TGTGCCAGCAGTGACCCCGGTGCTGCCGAGAATTATGGCTACACCTTC
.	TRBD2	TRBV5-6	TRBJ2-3	CASSSGSSGGTGATDTQYF	TGTGCCAGCAGCTCGGGGAGTAGCGGGGGGACTGGCGCAACAGATACGCAGTATTTT
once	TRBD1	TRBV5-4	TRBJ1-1	CASSSTGGGGTEAFF	TGTGCCAGCAGCTCGACAGGGGGCGGGGGCACTGAAGCTTTCTTT
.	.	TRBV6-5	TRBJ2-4	CASSYEGKNIQYF	TGTGCCAGCAGTTATGAGGGTAAAAACATTCAGTACTTC
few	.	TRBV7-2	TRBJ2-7	CASSLLPYEQYF	TGTGCCAGCAGCCTCCTCCCCTACGAGCAGTACTTC
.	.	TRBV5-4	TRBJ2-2	CASSGGGGRAGELFF	TGTGCCAGCAGCGGAGGGGGAGGGCGGGCCGGGGAGCTGTTTTTT
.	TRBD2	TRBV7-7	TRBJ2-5	CASSLERGGPQYF	TGTGCTAGCAGCCTGGAGCGGGGGGGCCCCCAGTACTTC